Below, 8 T cell receptor beta chains from the same sample are listed, as sequenced in a study of blood T cell repertoires in COVID-19. Clones were read by immunoSEQ multiplex PCR, and TCRdb kept only the in-frame ones, dropping some. Of 350,000 to 400,000 clones listed, about 86% were seen once; the top ten hold 7.1%. Source material: peripheral blood. The receptor source for this set is an older woman with COVID-19, enrolled during active disease.

The chain combines TRBV6-5 with TRBJ1-2, with 7 bases fitting TRBD1. CDR1 is MNHEY, CDR2 SVGAGI, per germline. There are 13 residues in the CDR3. The junction had 9 bases not matched to a gene; V was cut back by 6 bases and J by 8 bases. The DNA for the CDR3 is TGTGCCAGCAGAAAAACAGGGGTCGACGGCTACACCTTC. Translation: CASRKTGVDGYTF.

The chain couples TRBV5-5 to TRBJ2-5; 11 bases are a match to TRBD1. Germline CDR1 SGHKS, CDR2 YYEKEE (reference sequence). This CDR3 is built from 14 residues. V shed 4 bases and J 5 bases; nucleotides not matched to a gene: 4. The CDR3 coding sequence is TGTGCCAGCAGCGGAAGGACAGGGGGCGAGACCCAGTACTTC. It specifies CASSGRTGGETQYF. The whole variable domain, filled in from reference TRBV5-5 and TRBJ2-5, reads DAGVTQSPTHLIKTRGQQVTLRCSPISGHKSVSWYQQVLGQGPQFIFQYYEKEERGRGNFPDRFSARQFPNYSSELNVNALLLGDSALYLCASSGRTGGETQYFGPGTRLLVL.

The chain links TRBV11-2 to TRBJ2-7; a possible D gene is TRBD1 (6 bases). The V gene's germline CDR1 is SGHAT and CDR2 FQNNGV. V lost 2 bases and J lost 4, with 15 bases in between. CDR3 length: 15 residues. CDR3 region: CASSLSSVQGYEQYF. The DNA for the CDR3 is TGTGCCAGCAGCTTATCCAGCGTACAGGGTTACGAGCAGTACTTC.

This clone appeared a single time. The chain couples TRBV3-1 (or the pseudogene TRBV3-2) to TRBJ1-1; no reliable D call. V was trimmed by 1 base and J by 0 bases, leaving 15 bases between them. Germline loops: CDR1 LGHDT, CDR2 YNNKEL (reference sequence). The CDR3 is 17 residues long. Here the CDR3 DNA reads TGTGCCAGCAGCCAAGGCGAACTGCCGAGTATGAACACTGAAGCTTTCTTT. This translates into CASSQGELPSMNTEAFF.

This clone was counted between two and nine times. This chain links TRBV6-1 with TRBJ1-1, with D unclear. The germline gives CDR1 MNHNS, CDR2 SASEGT. CDR3 length: 11 amino acids. V lost 3 bases and J 8 bases, leaving 7 bases between the germline ends. As DNA, the CDR3 is TGTGCCAGCAGTGAGAGGAGGGAAGCTTTCTTT. It codes for CASSERREAFF.

This chain uses TRBV29-1 with TRBJ2-7; D may be TRBD1 (5 bases). This CDR3 comprises 14 residues. Germline CDR1 SQVTM, CDR2 ANQGSEA. Trimming removed 1 base from V and 4 bases from J, with 14 bases in between. The CDR3 here is CSVEAGIERYEQYF. CDR3 DNA sequence: TGCAGCGTTGAAGCAGGGATAGAACGGTACGAGCAGTACTTC.

This clone was seen a handful of times. The chain combines TRBV21-1 with TRBJ1-6; the table's D call TRBD1 went unverified against the DNA. TRBV21-1 is described as a pseudogene. The CDR3 covers 16 residues. This chain's CDR3 is CASSKGQGASSSPLHF. For the CDR3, the DNA is TGTGCCAGCAGCAAAGGACAGGGGGCGAGTAGTTCACCCCTCCACTTT.

The chain is built from TRBV23-1 and TRBJ2-2; D remains unclear. TRBV23-1 is identified as an open reading frame with a role that is uncertain. The CDR3 is 12 residues long. V was trimmed by 4 bases and J by 6 bases, leaving 6 bases between them. DNA for the CDR3: TGCGCCAGCAGTCCCCCGGCCGGGGAGCTGTTTTTT. Protein: CASSPPAGELFF.